Given below is one T cell receptor beta chain in context. Its antigen remains unknown. Here immunoSEQ multiplex PCR was the method, and the copy in TCRdb shows in-frame clones only, minus some. The sample yields roughly 120,000 clones, 90% seen once. CDR1 is SGHVS and CDR2 is FQNEAQ in the germline V gene. This CDR3 contains 15 residues. Trimming shortened V by 5 bases and J by 3 bases, and 17 bases separated the two germline ends. These data come from a study of graft-versus-host responses after intestinal transplantation. Across the whole study: The recipients all started with anti-thymocyte globulin induction and then took tacrolimus and steroids for 3 to 4 years. The study, taken as a whole, reports: There were GvH clones found in recipient marrow, and some of them appeared first in ileum or blood.

The rearrangement uses TRBV7-8 and TRBJ2-7, with a possible D match to TRBD1 (5 bases). The sequence was collected from a human donor who received an intestinal transplant. Sequencing was performed on unstimulated CD4+ T cells sorted from spleen or lymph node cells, taken before intestinal transplant. CDR3 sequence: CASSLTGRSSYEQYF. CDR3 nucleotide sequence: TGTGCCAGCAGCCTAACAGGACGATCCAGCTACGAGCAGTACTTC.